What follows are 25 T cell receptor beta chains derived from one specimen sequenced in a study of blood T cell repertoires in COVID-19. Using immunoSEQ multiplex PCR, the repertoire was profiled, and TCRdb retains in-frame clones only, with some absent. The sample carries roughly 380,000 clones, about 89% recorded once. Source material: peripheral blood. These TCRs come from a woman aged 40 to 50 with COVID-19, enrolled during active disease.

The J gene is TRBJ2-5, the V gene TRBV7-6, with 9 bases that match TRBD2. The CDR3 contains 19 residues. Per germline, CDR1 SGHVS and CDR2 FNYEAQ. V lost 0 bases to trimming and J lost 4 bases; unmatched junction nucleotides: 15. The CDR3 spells CASSLARGSGGPTLETQYF. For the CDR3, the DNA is TGTGCCAGCAGCTTAGCGCGTGGTAGCGGGGGCCCTACCTTAGAGACCCAGTACTTC.

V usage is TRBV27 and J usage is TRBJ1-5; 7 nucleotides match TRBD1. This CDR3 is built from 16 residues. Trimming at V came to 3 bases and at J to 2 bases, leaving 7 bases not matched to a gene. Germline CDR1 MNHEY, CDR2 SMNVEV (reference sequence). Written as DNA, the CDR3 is TGTGCCAGCAGTTTGCTGGACAGGCTCGGCAATCAGCCCCAGCATTTT. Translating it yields CASSLLDRLGNQPQHF.

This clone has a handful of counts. The CDR3 DNA is TGTGCCAGTAGTTATACCGGTGGCTCTGGGGCCAACGTCCTGACTTTC. Translating gives CASSYTGGSGANVLTF. The genes are TRBV19 and TRBJ2-6, with D unresolved. Trimming removed 5 bases at V and 0 bases at J, with 11 bases between. The germline gives CDR1 LNHDA, CDR2 SQIVND (reference sequence). CDR3 length: 16 residues.

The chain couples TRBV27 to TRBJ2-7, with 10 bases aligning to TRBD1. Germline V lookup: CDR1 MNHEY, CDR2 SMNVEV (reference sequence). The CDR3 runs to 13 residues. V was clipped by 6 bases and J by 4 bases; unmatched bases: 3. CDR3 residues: CASRTGGEYEQYF. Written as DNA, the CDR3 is TGTGCCAGCAGGACAGGGGGCGAATACGAGCAGTACTTC.

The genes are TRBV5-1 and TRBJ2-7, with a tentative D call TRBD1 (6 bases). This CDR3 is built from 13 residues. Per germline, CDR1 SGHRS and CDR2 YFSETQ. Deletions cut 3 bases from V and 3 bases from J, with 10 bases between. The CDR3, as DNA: TGCGCCAGCAGCTCCGGGACAATCTACGAGCAGTACTTC. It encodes CASSSGTIYEQYF.

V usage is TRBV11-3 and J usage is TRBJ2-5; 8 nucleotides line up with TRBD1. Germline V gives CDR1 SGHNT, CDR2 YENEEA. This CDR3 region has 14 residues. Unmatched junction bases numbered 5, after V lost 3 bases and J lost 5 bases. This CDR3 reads CASSFGQGRETQYF. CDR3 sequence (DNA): TGTGCCAGCAGCTTCGGACAGGGTCGGGAGACCCAGTACTTC.

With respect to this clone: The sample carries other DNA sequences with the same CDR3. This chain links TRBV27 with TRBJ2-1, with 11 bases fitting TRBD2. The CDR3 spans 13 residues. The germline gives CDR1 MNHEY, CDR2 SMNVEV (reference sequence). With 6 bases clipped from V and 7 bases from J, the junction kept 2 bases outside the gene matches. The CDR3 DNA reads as TGTGCCAGCAGGCTAGCGGGGGGAAATGAGCAGTTCTTC. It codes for CASRLAGGNEQFF.

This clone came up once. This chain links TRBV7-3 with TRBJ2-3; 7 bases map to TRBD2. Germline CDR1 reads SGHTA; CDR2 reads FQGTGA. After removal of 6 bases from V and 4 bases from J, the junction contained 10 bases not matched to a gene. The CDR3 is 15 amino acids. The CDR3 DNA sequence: TGTGCCAGCAGAAAAGGGGACTATTTGGCAGATACGCAGTATTTT. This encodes CASRKGDYLADTQYF.

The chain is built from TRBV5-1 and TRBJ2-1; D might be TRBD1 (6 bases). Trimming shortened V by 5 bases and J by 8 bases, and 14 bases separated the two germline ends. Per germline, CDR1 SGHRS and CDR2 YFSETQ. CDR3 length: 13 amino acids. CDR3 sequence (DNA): TGCGCCAGCAGGAGGACAGCCAGCGATGAGCAGTTCTTC. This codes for CASRRTASDEQFF.

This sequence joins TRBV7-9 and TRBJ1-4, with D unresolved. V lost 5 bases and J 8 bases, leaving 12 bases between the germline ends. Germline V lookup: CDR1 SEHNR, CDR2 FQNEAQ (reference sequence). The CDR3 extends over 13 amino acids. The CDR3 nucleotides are TGTGCCAGCAGCCCCCGGGATGGAGAAAAACTGTTTTTT. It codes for CASSPRDGEKLFF. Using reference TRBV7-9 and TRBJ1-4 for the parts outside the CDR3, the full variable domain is DTGVSQNPRHKITKRGQNVTFRCDPISEHNRLYWYRQTLGQGPEFLTYFQNEAQLEKSRLLSDRFSAERPKGSFSTLEIQRTEQGDSAMYLCASSPRDGEKLFFGSGTQLSVL.

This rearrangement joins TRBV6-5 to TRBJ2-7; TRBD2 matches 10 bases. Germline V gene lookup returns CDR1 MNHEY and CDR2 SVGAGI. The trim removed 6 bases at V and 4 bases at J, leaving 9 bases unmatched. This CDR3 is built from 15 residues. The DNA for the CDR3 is TGTGCCAGCAGGCCAACCCTAGCGGGAGCATACGAGCAGTACTTC. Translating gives CASRPTLAGAYEQYF.

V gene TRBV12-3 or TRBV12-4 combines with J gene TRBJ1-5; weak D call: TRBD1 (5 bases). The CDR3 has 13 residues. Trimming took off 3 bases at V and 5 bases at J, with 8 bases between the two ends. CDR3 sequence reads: CASSFREDQPQHF. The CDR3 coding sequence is TGTGCCAGCAGTTTCAGGGAGGATCAGCCCCAGCATTTT.

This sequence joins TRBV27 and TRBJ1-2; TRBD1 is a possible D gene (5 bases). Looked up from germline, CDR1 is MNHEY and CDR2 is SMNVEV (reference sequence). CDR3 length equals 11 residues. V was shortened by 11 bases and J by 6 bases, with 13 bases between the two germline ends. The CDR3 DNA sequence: TGTGCCGCAGGGAGGGAGAATGGCTACACCTTC. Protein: CAAGRENGYTF.

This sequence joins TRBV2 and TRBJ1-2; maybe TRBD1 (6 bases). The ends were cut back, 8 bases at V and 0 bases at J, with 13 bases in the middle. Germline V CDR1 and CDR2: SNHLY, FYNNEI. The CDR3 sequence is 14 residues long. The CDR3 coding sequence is TGTGCCAGCTTCTTCCAGGGGCCTAACTATGGCTACACCTTC. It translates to CASFFQGPNYGYTF.

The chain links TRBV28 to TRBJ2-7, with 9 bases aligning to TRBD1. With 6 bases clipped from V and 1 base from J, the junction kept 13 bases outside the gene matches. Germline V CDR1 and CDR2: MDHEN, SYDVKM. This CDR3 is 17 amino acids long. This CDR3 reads CASSLLPGQGVSYEQYF. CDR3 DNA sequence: TGTGCCAGCAGCCTCCTTCCGGGACAGGGCGTTTCCTACGAGCAGTACTTC.

The CDR3 DNA sequence: TGTGCCAGCAGCTTACGCCCTAGCGGGGGGAGCACAGATACGCAGTATTTT. The encoded protein is CASSLRPSGGSTDTQYF. The rearrangement uses TRBV7-8 and TRBJ2-3; 11 nucleotides line up with TRBD2. CDR3 size: 17 residues. Germline V lookup: CDR1 SGHVS, CDR2 FQNEAQ. Trimming cost V 2 bases and J 0 bases; bases outside gene matches: 4.

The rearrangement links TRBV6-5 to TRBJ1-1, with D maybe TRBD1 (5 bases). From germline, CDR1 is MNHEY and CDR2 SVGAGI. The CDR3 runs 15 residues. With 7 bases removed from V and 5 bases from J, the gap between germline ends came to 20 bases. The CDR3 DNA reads TGTGCCAGCACCAACTTAAGGGGAGGGAGGACTGAAGCTTTCTTT. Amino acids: CASTNLRGGRTEAFF.

The CDR3 coding sequence is TGCGCCAGCAGCACGACAGGGGCCCTCCAAGAGACCCAGTACTTC. This gives the protein CASSTTGALQETQYF. The chain joins TRBV5-1 to TRBJ2-5; 8 bases fit TRBD1. The CDR3 sequence is 15 residues long. CDR1 is SGHRS and CDR2 is YFSETQ in the germline V gene. V shed 4 bases and J 1 base; nucleotides not matched to a gene: 6.

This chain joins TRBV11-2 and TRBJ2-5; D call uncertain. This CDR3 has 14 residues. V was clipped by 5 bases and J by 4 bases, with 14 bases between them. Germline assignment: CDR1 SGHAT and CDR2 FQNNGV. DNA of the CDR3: TGTGCCAGCAGCCCCCTAGATTCGCGAGAGACCCAGTACTTC. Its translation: CASSPLDSRETQYF.

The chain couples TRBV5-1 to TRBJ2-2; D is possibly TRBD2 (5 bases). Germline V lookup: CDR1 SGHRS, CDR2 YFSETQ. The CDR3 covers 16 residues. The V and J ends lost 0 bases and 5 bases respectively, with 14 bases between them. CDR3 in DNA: TGCGCCAGCAGCTTGGCCCAAGCGGTTGCTACCGGGGAGCTGTTTTTT. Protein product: CASSLAQAVATGELFF. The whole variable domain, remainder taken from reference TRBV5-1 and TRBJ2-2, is KAGVTQTPRYLIKTRGQQVTLSCSPISGHRSVSWYQQTPGQGLQFLFEYFSETQRNKGNFPGRFSGRQFSNSRSEMNVSTLELGDSALYLCASSLAQAVATGELFFGEGSRLTVL.

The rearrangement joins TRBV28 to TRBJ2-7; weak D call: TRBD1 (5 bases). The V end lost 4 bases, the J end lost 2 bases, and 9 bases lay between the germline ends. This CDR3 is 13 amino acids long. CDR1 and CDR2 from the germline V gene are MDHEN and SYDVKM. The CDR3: CASSSTEPYEQYF. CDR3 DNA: TGTGCCAGCAGTTCGACAGAACCCTACGAGCAGTACTTC. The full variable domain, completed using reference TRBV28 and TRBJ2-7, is DVKVTQSSRYLVKRTGEKVFLECVQDMDHENMFWYRQDPGLGLRLIYFSYDVKMKEKGDIPEGYSVSREKKERFSLILESASTNQTSMYLCASSSTEPYEQYFGPGTRLTVT.

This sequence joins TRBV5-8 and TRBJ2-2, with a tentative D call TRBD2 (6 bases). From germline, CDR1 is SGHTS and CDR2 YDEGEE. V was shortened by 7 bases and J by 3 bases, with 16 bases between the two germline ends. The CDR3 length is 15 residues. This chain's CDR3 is CASQSGGYHTGELFF. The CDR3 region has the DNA TGTGCCAGCCAAAGTGGGGGGTACCACACCGGGGAGCTGTTTTTT.

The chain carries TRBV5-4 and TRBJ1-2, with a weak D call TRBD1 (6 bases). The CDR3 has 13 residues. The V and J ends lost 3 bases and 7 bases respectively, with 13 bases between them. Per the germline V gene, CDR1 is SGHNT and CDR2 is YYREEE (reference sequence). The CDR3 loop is CASSWNQGSGYTF. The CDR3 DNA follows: TGTGCCAGCAGCTGGAATCAGGGGTCTGGCTACACCTTC. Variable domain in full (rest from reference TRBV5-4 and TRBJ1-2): ETGVTQSPTHLIKTRGQQVTLRCSSQSGHNTVSWYQQALGQGPQFIFQYYREEENGRGNFPPRFSGLQFPNYSSELNVNALELDDSALYLCASSWNQGSGYTFGSGTRLTVV.

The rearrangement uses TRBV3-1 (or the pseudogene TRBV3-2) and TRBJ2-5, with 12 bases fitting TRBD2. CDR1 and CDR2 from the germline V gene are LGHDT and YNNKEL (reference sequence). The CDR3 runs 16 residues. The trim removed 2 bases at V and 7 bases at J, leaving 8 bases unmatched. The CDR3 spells CASSQLWTSGAGTQYF. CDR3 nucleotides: TGTGCCAGCAGCCAACTGTGGACTAGCGGGGCCGGGACCCAGTACTTC.

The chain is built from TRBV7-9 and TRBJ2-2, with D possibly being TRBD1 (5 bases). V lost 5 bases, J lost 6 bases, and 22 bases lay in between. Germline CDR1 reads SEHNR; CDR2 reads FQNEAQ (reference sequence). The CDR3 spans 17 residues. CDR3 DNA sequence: TGTGCCAGCAGCACAGGCCCCGGGTCCCAATTGTCCGGGGAGCTGTTTTTT. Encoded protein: CASSTGPGSQLSGELFF.